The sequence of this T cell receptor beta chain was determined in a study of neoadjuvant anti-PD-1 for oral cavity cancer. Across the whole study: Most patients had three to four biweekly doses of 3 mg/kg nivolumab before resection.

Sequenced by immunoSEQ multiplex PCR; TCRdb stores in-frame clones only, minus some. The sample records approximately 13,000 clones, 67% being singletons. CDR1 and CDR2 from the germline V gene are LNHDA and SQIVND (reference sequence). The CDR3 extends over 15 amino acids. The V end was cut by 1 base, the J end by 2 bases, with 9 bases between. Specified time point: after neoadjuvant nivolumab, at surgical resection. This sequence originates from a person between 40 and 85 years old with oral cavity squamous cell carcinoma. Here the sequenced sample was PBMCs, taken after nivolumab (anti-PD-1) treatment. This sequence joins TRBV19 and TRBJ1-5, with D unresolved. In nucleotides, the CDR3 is TGTGCCAGTAGTATAGGGTGGCAGGGCAATCAGCCCCAGCATTTT. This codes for CASSIGWQGNQPQHF.